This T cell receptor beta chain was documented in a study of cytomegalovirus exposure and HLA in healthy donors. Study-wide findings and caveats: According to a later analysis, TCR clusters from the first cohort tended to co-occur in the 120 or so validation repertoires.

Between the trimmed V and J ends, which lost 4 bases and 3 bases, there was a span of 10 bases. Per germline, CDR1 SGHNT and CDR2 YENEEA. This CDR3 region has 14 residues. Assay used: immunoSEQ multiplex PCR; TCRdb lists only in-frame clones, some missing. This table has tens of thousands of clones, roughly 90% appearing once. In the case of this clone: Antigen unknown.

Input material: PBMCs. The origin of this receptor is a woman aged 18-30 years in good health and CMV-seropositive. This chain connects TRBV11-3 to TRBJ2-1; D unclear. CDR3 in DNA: TGTGCCAGCAGCTCCGGGTCCGGCTACAATGAGCAGTTCTTC. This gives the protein CASSSGSGYNEQFF.